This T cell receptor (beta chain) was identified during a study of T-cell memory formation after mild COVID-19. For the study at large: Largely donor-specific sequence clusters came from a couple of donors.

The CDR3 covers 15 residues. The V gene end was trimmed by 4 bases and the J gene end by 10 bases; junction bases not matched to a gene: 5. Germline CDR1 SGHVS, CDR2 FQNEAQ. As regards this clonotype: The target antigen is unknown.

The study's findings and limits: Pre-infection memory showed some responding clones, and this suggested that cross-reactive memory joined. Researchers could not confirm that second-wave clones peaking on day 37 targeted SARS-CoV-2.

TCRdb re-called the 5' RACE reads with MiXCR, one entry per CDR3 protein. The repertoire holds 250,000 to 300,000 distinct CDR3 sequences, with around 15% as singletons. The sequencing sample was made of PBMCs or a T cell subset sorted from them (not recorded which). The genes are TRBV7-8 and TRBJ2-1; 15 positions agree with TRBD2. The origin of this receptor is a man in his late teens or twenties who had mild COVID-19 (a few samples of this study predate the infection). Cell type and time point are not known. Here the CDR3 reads CASSSGLAGGEEQFF. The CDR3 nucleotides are TGTGCCAGCAGCTCGGGACTAGCGGGGGGAGAGGAGCAGTTCTTC.